The 17 T cell receptor beta chains in this list originate from one sample, sequenced in a study of T cell responses to AZD1222 COVID-19 vaccine. Method: immunoSEQ multiplex PCR; TCRdb's copy keeps in-frame clones and lacks some. The sample yields more than 100,000 clones, 80% to 90% seen once. The source material was peripheral blood, sampled on day 0 of AZD1222 vaccination. The source is an adult in good health.

The rearrangement uses TRBV7-2 and TRBJ2-5; 9 bases map to TRBD1. This CDR3 is built from 14 residues. From germline, CDR1 is SGHTA and CDR2 FQGNSA. Trimming removed 3 bases from V and 5 bases from J; junction bases left unmatched: 4. The CDR3 DNA reads TGTGCCAGCAGCTTGGACAGGGGTATCGAGACCCAGTACTTC. This gives the protein CASSLDRGIETQYF.

In its sample, this clone was seen once. V gene TRBV7-9 combines with J gene TRBJ1-6; tentative D call: TRBD1 (5 bases). Germline V gene sequence: CDR1 SEHNR, CDR2 FQNEAQ (reference sequence). The CDR3 consists of 16 residues. Trimming pared 5 bases from V and 7 bases from J, leaving 18 bases between. Written as DNA, the CDR3 is TGTGCCAGCAGCATCGGGGGGGTCGGCGGCAATTCACCCCTCCACTTT. As protein: CASSIGGVGGNSPLHF.

The chain recombines TRBV6-1 with TRBJ2-7, with D perhaps TRBD1 (5 bases). V was trimmed by 3 bases and J by 6 bases, leaving 15 bases between them. Germline CDR1 MNHNS, CDR2 SASEGT. The CDR3 runs to 14 residues. This CDR3 is CASSDLPTVSEQYF. The CDR3 DNA reads TGTGCCAGCAGTGATCTTCCGACAGTATCCGAGCAGTACTTC.

V is TRBV29-1 and J is TRBJ1-1, with D perhaps matching TRBD1 (6 bases). V lost 5 bases to trimming and J lost 6 bases, with 10 bases between them. This CDR3 is 11 amino acids long. Germline CDR1 and CDR2: SQVTM and ANQGSEA. The CDR3 is CSVSEGAEAFF. CDR3 coding DNA: TGCAGCGTTTCCGAGGGGGCTGAAGCTTTCTTT.

CDR3 DNA sequence: TGTGCCAGTAGTATAAGGGCTTGGGCGGGGCAAGAGCGGGAGTCCTACAATGAGCAGTTCTTC. Translation: CASSIRAWAGQERESYNEQFF. This chain connects TRBV19 to TRBJ2-1; 8 bases map to TRBD2. V shed 2 bases, J shed 1 base, and the junction held 19 bases outside the gene matches. Germline V gene lookup returns CDR1 LNHDA and CDR2 SQIVND (reference sequence). CDR3 length: 21 residues.

The V and J genes are TRBV7-2 and TRBJ2-1, with TRBD1 identical over 9 bases. From germline, CDR1 is SGHTA and CDR2 FQGNSA. CDR3 length: 15 amino acids. The V and J ends lost 4 bases and 0 bases, in that order; junction bases with no gene match: 1. The CDR3 region has the DNA TGTGCCAGCAGCTCGGGACAGGGCTCCTACAATGAGCAGTTCTTC. Encoded protein: CASSSGQGSYNEQFF. Drawing the rest from reference TRBV7-2 and TRBJ2-1, the complete variable domain is GAGVSQSPSNKVTEKGKDVELRCDPISGHTALYWYRQSLGQGLEFLIYFQGNSAPDKSGLPSDRFSAERTGGSVSTLTIQRTQQEDSAVYLCASSSGQGSYNEQFFGPGTRLTVL.

V usage is TRBV5-6 and J usage is TRBJ1-1; 7 nucleotides match TRBD1. The junction had 9 bases not matched to a gene; V was cut back by 2 bases and J by 2 bases. Per the germline V gene, CDR1 is SGHDT and CDR2 is YYEEEE. The CDR3 has 16 amino acids. The CDR3 protein is CASSFDLTGINTEAFF. Written as DNA, the CDR3 is TGTGCCAGCAGCTTCGATCTGACAGGGATCAACACTGAAGCTTTCTTT.

The V and J genes are TRBV14 and TRBJ1-4; perhaps TRBD1 as D (6 bases). V lost 4 bases to trimming and J lost 5 bases, with 14 bases between them. The CDR3 extends over 15 amino acids. Per the germline V gene, CDR1 is SGHDN and CDR2 is FVKESK. DNA of the CDR3: TGTGCCAGCAGCCTCGGCCGTGGGGGCAATGAAAAACTGTTTTTT. This encodes CASSLGRGGNEKLFF.

The chain recombines TRBV20-1 with TRBJ1-1; D remains ambiguous. The ends were cut back, 5 bases at V and 4 bases at J, with 8 bases in the middle. The CDR3 runs 11 residues. Per the germline V gene, CDR1 is DFQATT and CDR2 is SNEGSKA (reference sequence). CDR3 bases: TGCAGTGCTTCGACGACCACTGAAGCTTTCTTT. This translates into CSASTTTEAFF.

The chain employs TRBV27 and TRBJ2-1; 12 nucleotides align to TRBD2. V was clipped by 5 bases and J by 1 base; unmatched bases: 0. The germline V gene encodes CDR1 MNHEY and CDR2 SMNVEV (reference sequence). CDR3 length equals 15 residues. The CDR3 sequence: CASSTSGRSYNEQFF. The CDR3 DNA is TGTGCCAGCAGTACTAGCGGGAGGTCCTACAATGAGCAGTTCTTC.

This chain joins TRBV6-1 and TRBJ1-5, with D unclear. The germline V and J ends were trimmed by 1 base and 6 bases, with 7 bases remaining between them. The germline V gene encodes CDR1 MNHNS and CDR2 SASEGT. The CDR3 covers 13 residues. CDR3 DNA: TGTGCCAGCAGTGAAGTTCGTTTTCAGCCCCAGCATTTT. Residues: CASSEVRFQPQHF.

V gene TRBV29-1 combines with J gene TRBJ1-1; the D is unclear. CDR3 size: 13 residues. CDR1 is SQVTM, CDR2 ANQGSEA, per germline. Trimming stripped 5 bases from V and 2 bases from J, with 12 bases between. CDR3 sequence (DNA): TGCAGCGTTAGGGAGGGTTATAACACTGAAGCTTTCTTT. Translating gives CSVREGYNTEAFF.

The V call is TRBV5-1, the J call TRBJ2-1; 9 bases match TRBD1. V shed 0 bases, J shed 6 bases, and the junction held 4 bases outside the gene matches. There are 15 residues in the CDR3. CDR1 SGHRS and CDR2 YFSETQ come from the germline V gene. CDR3 bases: TGCGCCAGCAGCTTGGGATGGACAGGGGTCAATGAGCAGTTCTTC. This encodes CASSLGWTGVNEQFF.

The V gene is TRBV7-2, the J gene TRBJ1-2, with D perhaps TRBD1 (5 bases). V was pared by 0 bases and J by 4 bases, with 15 bases between. The germline CDR1 and CDR2 sequences are SGHTA and FQGNSA. The CDR3 runs 16 residues. The CDR3 loop is CASSLAGARIVYGYTF. The CDR3 region has the DNA TGTGCCAGCAGCTTAGCTGGGGCGAGAATTGTCTATGGCTACACCTTC.

This chain links TRBV19 with TRBJ2-1; the match to TRBD2 covers 8 bases. This CDR3 has 13 amino acids. Germline V gene data show CDR1 as LNHDA and CDR2 as SQIVND (reference sequence). Trimming at V came to 4 bases and at J to 15 bases, leaving 11 bases not matched to a gene. CDR3 coding DNA: TGTGCCAGTAGTAGTGTGAGCGGGAGAGTGGTGTTCTTC. It is translated as CASSSVSGRVVFF.

This chain connects TRBV9 to TRBJ1-2; 8 bases agree with TRBD1. This CDR3 is 14 amino acids long. From germline, CDR1 is SGDLS and CDR2 YYNGEE. V shed 5 bases, J shed 3 bases, and the junction held 6 bases outside the gene matches. The CDR3 coding sequence is TGTGCCAGCAGTCCCTCGGACAGGGACTATGGCTACACCTTC. It encodes CASSPSDRDYGYTF.

The gene calls are TRBV28 and TRBJ1-1, with TRBD1 identical over 8 bases. The CDR3 loop spans 14 amino acids. J gave up 3 bases and V 6 bases, and 6 bases lay outside the gene matches. CDR1 MDHEN and CDR2 SYDVKM come from the germline V gene. The CDR3 is CASSETGADTEAFF. CDR3 DNA sequence: TGTGCCAGCAGCGAGACAGGGGCGGACACTGAAGCTTTCTTT. Supplemented by reference TRBV28 and TRBJ1-1, the full variable domain reads DVKVTQSSRYLVKRTGEKVFLECVQDMDHENMFWYRQDPGLGLRLIYFSYDVKMKEKGDIPEGYSVSREKKERFSLILESASTNQTSMYLCASSETGADTEAFFGQGTRLTVV.